A single sample gave rise to the 32 T cell receptor beta chains below, sequenced in a study of blood T cell repertoires in COVID-19. The repertoire was sequenced with immunoSEQ multiplex PCR; TCRdb's copy has only in-frame clones and lacks some. The sample consists of approximately 470,000 clones, 80% to 90% of them appearing once. The sequenced sample consisted of peripheral blood. Source of these receptors: a human donor in a cohort sampled during active COVID-19.

This chain links TRBV5-1 with TRBJ2-3, with TRBD1 identical over 7 bases. The CDR3 contains 15 residues. Germline-derived CDR1 and CDR2 are SGHRS and YFSETQ. V shed 3 bases, J shed 0 bases, and the junction held 4 bases outside the gene matches. The CDR3 DNA reads TGCGCCAGCAGCTCGGGACAGAGTAGCACAGATACGCAGTATTTT. It specifies CASSSGQSSTDTQYF.

The CDR3 is CASSLIAAGAYNEQFF. CDR3 in DNA: TGTGCCAGCAGCTTAATAGCAGCGGGGGCCTACAATGAGCAGTTCTTC. J is TRBJ2-1 and V is TRBV7-3; the match to TRBD2 covers 8 bases. This CDR3 has 16 amino acids. CDR1 SGHTA and CDR2 FQGTGA come from the germline V gene. The V segment lost 1 base and the J segment 2 bases; nucleotides outside the gene matches: 4.

The V gene is TRBV5-4, the J gene TRBJ1-2; TRBD1 aligns across 7 bases. This CDR3 has 15 amino acids. Germline loops: CDR1 SGHNT, CDR2 YYREEE (reference sequence). The V segment lost 2 bases and the J segment 0 bases; nucleotides outside the gene matches: 4. CDR3 coding DNA: TGTGCCAGCAGCTTCGGGACAGATACTAACTATGGCTACACCTTC. Protein sequence: CASSFGTDTNYGYTF. Full variable domain (rest looked up from reference TRBV5-4 and TRBJ1-2): ETGVTQSPTHLIKTRGQQVTLRCSSQSGHNTVSWYQQALGQGPQFIFQYYREEENGRGNFPPRFSGLQFPNYSSELNVNALELDDSALYLCASSFGTDTNYGYTFGSGTRLTVV.

This chain links TRBV5-1 with TRBJ2-7; a possible D gene is TRBD2 (6 bases). Trimming took 4 bases from V and 5 from J, leaving 22 bases between them. This CDR3 has 16 residues. In germline, CDR1 is SGHRS, CDR2 YFSETQ. The CDR3 here is CASSLTWTDRGDEQYF. CDR3 sequence (DNA): TGCGCCAGCAGCCTTACTTGGACGGACCGCGGGGACGAGCAGTACTTC.

V gene TRBV3-1 (or the pseudogene TRBV3-2) combines with J gene TRBJ1-2; possibly TRBD1 for D (5 bases). Trimming took 1 base from V and 0 from J, leaving 15 bases between them. The germline V gene encodes CDR1 LGHDT and CDR2 YNNKEL (reference sequence). This CDR3 is built from 17 residues. The CDR3 DNA sequence: TGTGCCAGCAGCCAAGTGATTAGGGGATCTCCTAACTATGGCTACACCTTC. Translated, it gives CASSQVIRGSPNYGYTF.

This chain joins TRBV19 and TRBJ2-5, with TRBD2 matching 15 bases. In germline, CDR1 is LNHDA, CDR2 SQIVND (reference sequence). V shed 0 bases and J 5 bases; nucleotides not matched to a gene: 1. The CDR3 consists of 16 residues. CDR3 nucleotides: TGTGCCAGTAGTATAGAAGGACTAGCGGGAGGGGAGACCCAGTACTTC. This encodes CASSIEGLAGGETQYF.

The CDR3 DNA follows: TGTGCGACGCAAAAAGGGGCACCCCAAGGGGAGCAGTACTTC. It specifies CATQKGAPQGEQYF. The gene calls are TRBV28 and TRBJ2-7; D may be TRBD1 (5 bases). From germline, CDR1 is MDHEN and CDR2 SYDVKM. CDR3 length: 14 residues.

The chain recombines TRBV5-1 with TRBJ2-1; 9 bases are a match to TRBD2. Germline-derived CDR1 and CDR2 are SGHRS and YFSETQ. V lost 4 bases and J lost 5; bases outside the gene matches: 10. This CDR3 contains 16 residues. CDR3: CASSGGGSGGNNEQFF. The CDR3 DNA reads TGCGCCAGCAGCGGGGGAGGTAGCGGGGGCAACAATGAGCAGTTCTTC.

The V call is TRBV4-1, the J call TRBJ1-6, with 7 bases fitting TRBD1. The CDR3 runs to 16 residues. CDR1 and CDR2 from the germline V gene are MGHRA and YSYEKL. V shed 4 bases, J shed 7 bases, and the junction held 10 bases outside the gene matches. As DNA, the CDR3 is TGCGCCAGCAGCCCCTCCCGACAGGGACCCAATTCACCCCTCCACTTT. Translated, it gives CASSPSRQGPNSPLHF.

Note on this clone: The sample holds other DNA sequences that translate to the same CDR3. This chain uses TRBV19 with TRBJ1-5, with 9 bases identical to TRBD1. J was trimmed by 7 bases and V by 3 bases; bases with no gene match: 4. Germline V gene data show CDR1 as LNHDA and CDR2 as SQIVND (reference sequence). There are 14 residues in the CDR3. The CDR3 reads CASSIRQGVQPQHF. The CDR3 region has the DNA TGTGCCAGTAGTATTAGACAGGGGGTACAGCCCCAGCATTTT.

This chain connects TRBV28 to TRBJ2-1; TRBD1 matches at 9 bases. Germline CDR1 reads MDHEN; CDR2 reads SYDVKM. The junction had 10 bases not matched to a gene; V was cut back by 2 bases and J by 2 bases. The CDR3 loop spans 18 amino acids. CDR3 in amino acids: CASSLPTGGGITYNEQFF. CDR3 bases: TGTGCCAGCAGTTTACCCACAGGGGGCGGAATTACCTACAATGAGCAGTTCTTC. Combining the CDR3 with reference TRBV28 and TRBJ2-1 gives the whole variable domain DVKVTQSSRYLVKRTGEKVFLECVQDMDHENMFWYRQDPGLGLRLIYFSYDVKMKEKGDIPEGYSVSREKKERFSLILESASTNQTSMYLCASSLPTGGGITYNEQFFGPGTRLTVL.

The chain links TRBV27 to TRBJ1-2; D is unclear. The V end lost 5 bases, the J end lost 3 bases, and 13 bases lay between the germline ends. The CDR3 totals 14 residues. CDR1 and CDR2 from the germline V gene are MNHEY and SMNVEV (reference sequence). CDR3 bases: TGTGCCAGCAGTAACCTTCAGGCGTACTATGGCTACACCTTC. Protein: CASSNLQAYYGYTF.

V gene TRBV7-3 combines with J gene TRBJ2-3, with 9 nucleotides matching TRBD2. This CDR3 region has 15 residues. From germline, CDR1 is SGHTA and CDR2 FQGTGA. V gave up 2 bases and J gave up 3 bases; unmatched junction bases: 3. As DNA, the CDR3 is TGTGCCAGCAGCTTAGTAGCGGGAGAGACAGATACGCAGTATTTT. Encoded protein: CASSLVAGETDTQYF.

This chain joins TRBV5-1 and TRBJ2-1; TRBD2 matches at 11 bases. Germline V lookup: CDR1 SGHRS, CDR2 YFSETQ. The CDR3 totals 16 residues. J lost 8 bases, V lost 4 bases, and 11 bases had no gene match. Written as DNA, the CDR3 is TGCGCCAGCAGCCCGGGGGTACTAGCGGGAGCCCATGAGCAGTTCTTC. This codes for CASSPGVLAGAHEQFF.

This chain joins TRBV5-4 and TRBJ1-1, with a possible D match to TRBD1 (6 bases). Per the germline V gene, CDR1 is SGHNT and CDR2 is YYREEE (reference sequence). This CDR3 comprises 14 residues. V lost 0 bases, J lost 6 bases, and 12 bases lay in between. The CDR3 loop reads CASSLALGASEAFF. CDR3 nucleotides: TGTGCCAGCAGCTTGGCCTTGGGGGCGTCTGAAGCTTTCTTT. The full variable domain, completed using reference TRBV5-4 and TRBJ1-1, is ETGVTQSPTHLIKTRGQQVTLRCSSQSGHNTVSWYQQALGQGPQFIFQYYREEENGRGNFPPRFSGLQFPNYSSELNVNALELDDSALYLCASSLALGASEAFFGQGTRLTVV.

This chain uses TRBV28 with TRBJ1-3, with a tentative D call TRBD1 (5 bases). This CDR3 region has 14 residues. Trimming stripped 7 bases from V and 4 bases from J, with 14 bases between. Per germline, CDR1 MDHEN and CDR2 SYDVKM. The CDR3 region is CASIRGRAGNTIYF. DNA of the CDR3: TGTGCCAGCATCCGGGGGAGGGCCGGAAACACCATATATTTT.

The V and J genes are TRBV30 and TRBJ1-5; tentatively, D is TRBD1 (6 bases). This CDR3 region has 14 residues. The germline V gene encodes CDR1 GTSNPN and CDR2 SVGIG (reference sequence). The V gene lost 3 bases and the J gene lost 7 bases, with 16 bases spanning the gap. DNA of the CDR3: TGTGCCTGGAGCGCGGGGGGCAGGAACCAGCCCCAGCATTTT. Translating gives CAWSAGGRNQPQHF.

The chain combines TRBV10-3 with TRBJ2-7; 11 bases agree with TRBD2. This CDR3 is 16 amino acids long. Unmatched junction bases numbered 14, after V lost 8 bases and J lost 5 bases. Germline-derived CDR1 and CDR2 are ENHRY and SYGVKD. Written as DNA, the CDR3 is TGTGCCATCGGAAGACTAGCGGGAAATATTCGGGACGAGCAGTACTTC. Amino acid sequence: CAIGRLAGNIRDEQYF.

The chain has TRBV7-9 and TRBJ2-7; 8 bases align to TRBD1. Per the germline V gene, CDR1 is SEHNR and CDR2 is FQNEAQ (reference sequence). This CDR3 region has 15 residues. The J segment lost 2 bases and the V segment lost 1 base, leaving 4 bases of the junction unmatched. For the CDR3, the DNA is TGTGCCAGCAGCTTAGACGACAGGGGTACCTACGAGCAGTACTTC. This codes for CASSLDDRGTYEQYF.

The chain employs TRBV7-9 and TRBJ1-3; D gene ambiguous. The CDR3 runs to 14 residues. In germline, CDR1 is SEHNR, CDR2 FQNEAQ (reference sequence). The ends were cut back, 7 bases at V and 7 bases at J, with 17 bases in the middle. CDR3 residues: CASTAGSFENTIYF. Written as DNA, the CDR3 is TGTGCCAGCACTGCGGGGTCGTTTGAGAACACCATATATTTT.

This clone was observed a single time. Written as DNA, the CDR3 is TGTGCCAGTAGTATAGGAGAGAACACTGAAGCTTTCTTT. It translates to CASSIGENTEAFF. V usage is TRBV19 and J usage is TRBJ1-1, with D uncertain. Germline CDR1 reads LNHDA; CDR2 reads SQIVND (reference sequence). This CDR3 is 13 amino acids long. Trimming left V 1 base short and J 1 base short, with 4 bases between.

V is TRBV24-1 and J is TRBJ2-3; possible D gene TRBD1, 5 bases. The germline gives CDR1 KGHDR, CDR2 SFDVKD. V lost 4 bases and J 0 bases, leaving 10 bases between the germline ends. The length of the CDR3 is 15 residues. CDR3 residues: CATSDGQSSTDTQYF. CDR3 sequence (DNA): TGTGCCACCAGTGACGGACAATCTAGCACAGATACGCAGTATTTT.

The V call is TRBV5-6, the J call TRBJ2-1, with 9 bases that match TRBD2. Germline V gene lookup returns CDR1 SGHDT and CDR2 YYEEEE. There are 18 residues in the CDR3. Trimming cost V 4 bases and J 3 bases; bases outside gene matches: 14. The CDR3 DNA is TGTGCCAGCAGCCCCTCCGTGCTAGCGGGAAGCTTCTACAATGAGCAGTTCTTC. It specifies CASSPSVLAGSFYNEQFF.

The chain employs TRBV19 and TRBJ1-5; TRBD1 might be the D (6 bases). CDR3 length equals 13 residues. V was trimmed by 5 bases and J by 6 bases, leaving 11 bases between them. Germline CDR1 is LNHDA and CDR2 is SQIVND (reference sequence). CDR3 sequence (DNA): TGTGCCAGTAGTCGACAGGAGACTCAGCCCCAGCATTTT. This gives the protein CASSRQETQPQHF.

The sample holds one count of this clone. One junction end disagrees with the germline gene, perhaps due to a read error. V and J are TRBV7-7 and TRBJ2-3; D uncertain. The CDR3 has 13 residues. Germline CDR1 and CDR2: SSHAT and FNYEAQ (reference sequence). The CDR3 DNA reads TGTGCTAGCAGCTTATTCATCACAGATACGCAGTATTTT. Its protein is CASSLFITDTQYF.

The DNA for the CDR3 is TGTGCCACTACGGCGGGGATTGAAGCTTTCTTT. Encoded protein: CATTAGIEAFF. The rearrangement joins TRBV28 to TRBJ1-1; D unclear. In germline, CDR1 is MDHEN, CDR2 SYDVKM. Deletions cut 10 bases from V and 7 bases from J, with 13 bases between. This CDR3 comprises 11 residues.

The chain is built from TRBV19 and TRBJ2-3; 8 positions match TRBD1. The CDR3 extends over 16 amino acids. The germline V gene has CDR1 LNHDA and CDR2 SQIVND (reference sequence). The V segment lost 5 bases and the J segment 0 bases; nucleotides outside the gene matches: 7. The CDR3 reads CASSLDRASSTDTQYF. DNA of the CDR3: TGTGCCAGTAGTCTGGACAGGGCCTCTAGCACAGATACGCAGTATTTT.

The J gene is TRBJ1-1, the V gene TRBV6-5; D not resolved. The CDR3 runs to 13 residues. The germline V gene has CDR1 MNHEY and CDR2 SVGAGI. Trimming left V 4 bases short and J 5 bases short, with 11 bases between. This CDR3 reads CASSLLYRTEAFF. CDR3 DNA sequence: TGTGCCAGCAGTTTACTGTATCGGACTGAAGCTTTCTTT.

This chain connects TRBV27 to TRBJ2-1; D is possibly TRBD2 (6 bases). Trimming shortened V by 5 bases and J by 8 bases, and 25 bases separated the two germline ends. Per the germline V gene, CDR1 is MNHEY and CDR2 is SMNVEV (reference sequence). The CDR3 is made up of 17 amino acids. The CDR3 here is CASSPSFSGTGSDEQFF. The CDR3 DNA is TGTGCCAGCAGTCCCTCATTCTCCGGGACTGGATCGGATGAGCAGTTCTTC.

The genes are TRBV7-9 and TRBJ1-6; D is uncertain. The CDR3 contains 13 residues. Germline CDR1 SEHNR, CDR2 FQNEAQ (reference sequence). V was trimmed by 1 base and J by 8 bases, leaving 6 bases between them. In DNA, the CDR3 is TGTGCCAGCAGCTTAGAGGCGGATTCACCCCTCCACTTT. Translation: CASSLEADSPLHF.

The gene calls are TRBV7-3 and TRBJ1-2; D not certain. The V end lost 0 bases, the J end lost 8 bases, and 7 bases lay between the germline ends. The CDR3 loop spans 12 amino acids. CDR1 is SGHTA, CDR2 FQGTGA, per germline. CDR3 amino acids: CASSLTAGGYTF. The CDR3, as DNA: TGTGCCAGCAGCTTAACGGCGGGGGGCTACACCTTC.

The CDR3 reads CASSEGGVGDRNYGYTF. CDR3 sequence (DNA): TGTGCCAGCAGTGAAGGGGGGGTAGGGGATAGGAACTATGGCTACACCTTC. This sequence joins TRBV6-1 and TRBJ1-2, with a tentative D call TRBD1 (5 bases). CDR1 and CDR2 from the germline V gene are MNHNS and SASEGT. The CDR3 spans 17 residues. Trimming took off 1 base at V and 2 bases at J, with 17 bases between the two ends.